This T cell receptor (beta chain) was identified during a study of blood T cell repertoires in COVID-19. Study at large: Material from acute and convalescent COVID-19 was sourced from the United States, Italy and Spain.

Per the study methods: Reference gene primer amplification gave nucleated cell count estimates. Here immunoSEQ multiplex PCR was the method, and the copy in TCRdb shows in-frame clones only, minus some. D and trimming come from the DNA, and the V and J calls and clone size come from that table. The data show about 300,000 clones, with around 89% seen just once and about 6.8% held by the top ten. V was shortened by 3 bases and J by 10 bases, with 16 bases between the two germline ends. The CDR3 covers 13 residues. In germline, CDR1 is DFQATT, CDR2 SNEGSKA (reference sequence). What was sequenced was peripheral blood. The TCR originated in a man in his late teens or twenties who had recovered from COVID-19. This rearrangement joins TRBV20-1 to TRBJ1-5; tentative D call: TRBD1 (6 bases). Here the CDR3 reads CSASQGPGGPQHF. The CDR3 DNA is TGCAGTGCTAGTCAGGGGCCTGGAGGACCCCAGCATTTT.